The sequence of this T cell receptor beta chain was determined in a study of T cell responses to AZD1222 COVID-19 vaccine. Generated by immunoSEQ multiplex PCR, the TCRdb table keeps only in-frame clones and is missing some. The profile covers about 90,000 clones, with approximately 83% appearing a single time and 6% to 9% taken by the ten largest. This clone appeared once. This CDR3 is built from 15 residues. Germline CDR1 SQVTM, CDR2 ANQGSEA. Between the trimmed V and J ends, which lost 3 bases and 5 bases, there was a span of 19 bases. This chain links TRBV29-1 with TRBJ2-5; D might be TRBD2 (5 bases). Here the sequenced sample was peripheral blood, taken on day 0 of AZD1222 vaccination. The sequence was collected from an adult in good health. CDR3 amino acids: CSVESSWSPTETQYF. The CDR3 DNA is TGCAGCGTTGAGTCTAGCTGGTCCCCCACGGAGACCCAGTACTTC.